This T cell receptor beta chain was retrieved from a study of T cell responses to AZD1222 COVID-19 vaccine. Findings of the study overall: All repertoire sampling was performed exclusively after the peak T cell response. Once two AZD1222 doses were given, Spike-specific TCR breadth and depth went up. Just 5 to 7 AZD1222 recipients tested seropositive at baseline.

On this clone itself: The antigen remains undetermined.

V shed 2 bases and J shed 8 bases, with 19 bases lying between them. The CDR3 spans 16 residues. Looked up from germline, CDR1 is SGHNT and CDR2 is YENEEA. Second doses were pooled across both intervals (about 4 or about 12 weeks). Only in-frame clones appear in the TCRdb table, and some are missing; sequencing was by immunoSEQ multiplex PCR. The sample has about 67,000 clones; around 82% are singletons. Sequencing used peripheral blood, obtained 28 days after the second AZD1222 dose. The sequence was collected from an adult who received the AZD1222 COVID-19 vaccine. The chain combines TRBV11-3 with TRBJ1-3; D unresolved. The CDR3 coding sequence is TGTGCCAGCAGCTTAAGTTGGGTGACTGGGGTAGACACCATATATTTT. Its translation: CASSLSWVTGVDTIYF. Full variable domain (remainder filled in from reference TRBV11-3 and TRBJ1-3): EAGVVQSPRYKIIEKKQPVAFWCNPISGHNTLYWYLQNLGQGPELLIRYENEEAVDDSQLPKDRFSAERLKGVDSTLKIQPAELGDSAVYLCASSLSWVTGVDTIYFGEGSWLTVV.